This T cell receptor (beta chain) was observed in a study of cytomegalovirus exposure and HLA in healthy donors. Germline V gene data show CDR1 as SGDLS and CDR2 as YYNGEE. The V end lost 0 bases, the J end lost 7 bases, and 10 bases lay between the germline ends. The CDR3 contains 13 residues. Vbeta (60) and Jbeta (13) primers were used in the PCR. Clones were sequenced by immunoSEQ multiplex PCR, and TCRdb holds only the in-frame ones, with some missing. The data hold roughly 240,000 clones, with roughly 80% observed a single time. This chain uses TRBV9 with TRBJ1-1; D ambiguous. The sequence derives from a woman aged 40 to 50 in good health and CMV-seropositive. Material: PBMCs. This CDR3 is CASSVDGVNEAFF. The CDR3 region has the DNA TGTGCCAGCAGCGTAGACGGGGTAAATGAAGCTTTCTTT.